The 17 T cell receptor beta chains listed next were all sequenced from one sample in a study of shared clonotypes between healthy human individuals. Clones were read by immunoSEQ multiplex PCR, and TCRdb kept only the in-frame ones, dropping some. The sample lists about 2.2 million clones, under 95% occurring once. Naive CD8 cells, CD45RO-negative and positively selected for CCR7, excluded terminally differentiated effector memory CD45RA+ cells. The sequencing input was naive CD8+ T cells from PBMCs. These receptors were obtained from a man between 18 and 35 years old in good health. Some clones in this sample may be carry-over from other donors' samples.

The V and J genes are TRBV5-1 and TRBJ1-1, with TRBD1 matching over 10 bases. The CDR3 is made up of 13 amino acids. CDR1 SGHRS and CDR2 YFSETQ come from the germline V gene. V was clipped by 7 bases and J by 1 base; unmatched bases: 1. In nucleotides, the CDR3 is TGCGCCAGCTGGGACAGGGGGAACACTGAAGCTTTCTTT. This sequence encodes CASWDRGNTEAFF.

The chain carries TRBV28 and TRBJ1-3; possible D gene TRBD1, 6 bases. CDR3 length: 18 amino acids. Germline V gene data show CDR1 as MDHEN and CDR2 as SYDVKM. Trimming cost V 2 bases and J 6 bases, with 23 bases left between them. In DNA, the CDR3 is TGTGCCAGCAGTTTAACCTCAAAGTACAGGGTAGCCGAAAACACCATATATTTT. Amino acid sequence: CASSLTSKYRVAENTIYF.

The V gene is TRBV7-9, the J gene TRBJ2-4; tentatively, D is TRBD2 (6 bases). The CDR3 sequence is 18 residues long. CDR1 SEHNR and CDR2 FQNEAQ come from the germline V gene (reference sequence). Trimming took off 5 bases at V and 3 bases at J, with 23 bases between the two ends. For the CDR3, the DNA is TGTGCCAGCAGCCCTCGGGTCGCACGGGAGTTTGGCAAAAACATTCAGTACTTC. This gives the protein CASSPRVAREFGKNIQYF.

The V call is TRBV4-1, the J call TRBJ1-3; D ambiguous. Trimming removed 0 bases at V and 2 bases at J, with 11 bases between. The CDR3 covers 16 residues. Germline loops: CDR1 MGHRA, CDR2 YSYEKL. The chain's CDR3 is CASSQDPGRPGNTIYF. In nucleotides, the CDR3 is TGCGCCAGCAGCCAAGATCCGGGCAGGCCTGGAAACACCATATATTTT.

The V gene is TRBV9, the J gene TRBJ2-1; 9 bases fit TRBD2. This CDR3 has 15 residues. The germline V gene has CDR1 SGDLS and CDR2 YYNGEE. The V segment lost 3 bases and the J segment 8 bases; nucleotides outside the gene matches: 9. Here the CDR3 reads CASSGAGGAGDEQFF. The CDR3 DNA reads as TGTGCCAGCAGCGGAGCGGGAGGAGCAGGCGATGAGCAGTTCTTC.

The chain couples TRBV11-2 to TRBJ2-7; 7 bases line up with TRBD1. Germline-derived CDR1 and CDR2 are SGHAT and FQNNGV. There are 17 residues in the CDR3. With 1 base clipped from V and 7 bases from J, the junction kept 16 bases outside the gene matches. The CDR3 coding sequence is TGTGCCAGCAGCTTAGTAGGGGTGACAGGGTACCTGTGGGAGCAGTACTTC. Amino acid sequence: CASSLVGVTGYLWEQYF.

Points on this clone: The sample holds other DNA sequences that translate to the same CDR3. The genes are TRBV27 and TRBJ2-3; D is possibly TRBD1 (6 bases). V gave up 6 bases and J gave up 3 bases, with 10 bases separating them. The CDR3 is made up of 13 amino acids. Germline assignment: CDR1 MNHEY and CDR2 SMNVEV (reference sequence). The CDR3: CASSLGATDTQYF. The DNA for the CDR3 is TGTGCCAGCAGCCTGGGGGCTACAGATACGCAGTATTTT.

The chain uses TRBV5-4 and TRBJ2-1; 10 positions match TRBD2. The CDR3 extends over 15 amino acids. The germline CDR1 and CDR2 sequences are SGHNT and YYREEE (reference sequence). J was trimmed by 6 bases and V by 2 bases; bases with no gene match: 5. CDR3 residues: CASSLRTSGINEQFF. CDR3 DNA sequence: TGTGCCAGCAGCTTACGAACTAGCGGGATCAATGAGCAGTTCTTC.

The chain joins TRBV28 to TRBJ2-7; D may correspond to TRBD1 or TRBD2 (6 bases each). With 6 bases removed from V and 7 bases from J, the gap between germline ends came to 16 bases. This CDR3 region has 13 residues. Germline V CDR1 and CDR2: MDHEN, SYDVKM. CDR3 bases: TGTGCCAGCAGACTGAGGGGGGTCTGGGAGCAGTACTTC. Residues: CASRLRGVWEQYF.

CDR3 sequence reads: CASSWGGGLRSEQYF. CDR3 sequence (DNA): TGTGCCAGCAGTTGGGGGGGCGGATTGCGGTCCGAGCAGTACTTC. The chain uses TRBV5-6 and TRBJ2-7; D is perhaps TRBD2 (7 bases). The CDR3 has 15 residues. Trimming removed 5 bases at V and 6 bases at J, with 21 bases between. Germline CDR1 reads SGHDT; CDR2 reads YYEEEE.

The V and J genes are TRBV7-8 and TRBJ2-2; 7 bases fit TRBD2. The CDR3 loop spans 15 amino acids. After removal of 1 base from V and 7 bases from J, the junction contained 6 bases not matched to a gene. Germline CDR1 reads SGHVS; CDR2 reads FQNEAQ. The CDR3 bases are TGTGCCAGCAGCTTAGAGCGGGGCCTGAACGGGGAGCTGTTTTTT. It codes for CASSLERGLNGELFF.

V gene TRBV11-2 combines with J gene TRBJ2-1; 9 bases are shared with TRBD2. The CDR3 has 17 residues. Unmatched junction bases numbered 11, after V lost 4 bases and J lost 4 bases. Germline V gives CDR1 SGHAT, CDR2 FQNNGV. In DNA form, the CDR3 reads TGTGCCAGCAGCTCCTTCCCCCTAGCGGGGACATACAATGAGCAGTTCTTC. Translating gives CASSSFPLAGTYNEQFF.

The chain recombines TRBV10-3 with TRBJ2-7, with D unclear. With 3 bases removed from V and 2 bases from J, the gap between germline ends came to 20 bases. CDR3 length: 17 residues. CDR1 is ENHRY, CDR2 SYGVKD, per germline. CDR3 in amino acids: CAISDPSPGPEAYEQYF. The CDR3 bases are TGTGCCATCAGTGACCCCTCCCCCGGCCCGGAAGCCTACGAGCAGTACTTC.

The chain joins TRBV19 to TRBJ1-1, with D hard to call. The CDR3 loop spans 12 amino acids. Trimming removed 10 bases at V and 0 bases at J, with 9 bases between. Germline V CDR1 and CDR2: LNHDA, SQIVND (reference sequence). DNA of the CDR3: TGTGCCACCACAGCGATGAACACTGAAGCTTTCTTT. It codes for CATTAMNTEAFF.

The V gene is TRBV7-9, the J gene TRBJ2-1; TRBD1 aligns across 9 bases. The germline V gene has CDR1 SEHNR and CDR2 FQNEAQ (reference sequence). V trimming: 7 bases; J trimming: 6 bases; junction bases outside the gene matches: 10. CDR3 length equals 15 residues. The CDR3 DNA follows: TGTGCCAGCACCACCGGGACAGGGTTGGGCAATGAGCAGTTCTTC. Its protein is CASTTGTGLGNEQFF. Using reference TRBV7-9 and TRBJ2-1 for the parts outside the CDR3, the full variable domain is DTGVSQNPRHKITKRGQNVTFRCDPISEHNRLYWYRQTLGQGPEFLTYFQNEAQLEKSRLLSDRFSAERPKGSFSTLEIQRTEQGDSAMYLCASTTGTGLGNEQFFGPGTRLTVL.

For the CDR3, the DNA is TGTGCCAGCAGCCCTACAGGGGTTCGCGACTATGGCTACACCTTC. This translates into CASSPTGVRDYGYTF. The genes are TRBV7-3 and TRBJ1-2; 7 bases are shared with TRBD1. This CDR3 is built from 15 residues. V shed 5 bases, J shed 3 bases, and the junction held 9 bases outside the gene matches. The germline V gene has CDR1 SGHTA and CDR2 FQGTGA.

This chain connects TRBV9 to TRBJ2-3; D might be TRBD2 (6 bases). Between the trimmed V and J ends, which lost 7 bases and 0 bases, there was a span of 6 bases. Germline lookup yields CDR1 SGDLS and CDR2 YYNGEE. CDR3 length equals 12 residues. CDR3 sequence: CASGRSTDTQYF. The CDR3 nucleotides are TGTGCCAGCGGGAGGAGCACAGATACGCAGTATTTT.